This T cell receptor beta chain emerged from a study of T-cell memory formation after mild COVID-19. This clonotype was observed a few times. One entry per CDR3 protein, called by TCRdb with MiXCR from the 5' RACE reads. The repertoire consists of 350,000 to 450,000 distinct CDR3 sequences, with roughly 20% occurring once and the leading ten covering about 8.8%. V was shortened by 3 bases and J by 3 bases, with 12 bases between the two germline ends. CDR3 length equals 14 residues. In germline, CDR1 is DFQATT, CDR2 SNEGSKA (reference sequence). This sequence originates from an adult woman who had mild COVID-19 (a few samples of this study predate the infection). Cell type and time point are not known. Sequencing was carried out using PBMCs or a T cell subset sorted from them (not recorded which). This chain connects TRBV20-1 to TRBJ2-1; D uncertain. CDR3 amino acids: CSASLLPNYNEQFF. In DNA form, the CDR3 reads TGCAGTGCTAGTCTGCTCCCCAACTACAATGAGCAGTTCTTC.